The entry below describes one TCR beta chain. The data are from a study of blood T cell repertoires in COVID-19. In the study's own analysis: Reference gene primer amplification gave nucleated cell count estimates. Assay used: immunoSEQ multiplex PCR; TCRdb lists only in-frame clones, some missing. The V and J calls and clone size come from that table; D and trimming were worked out from the DNA. The sample shows around 340,000 clones, around 90% of them seen only once. Germline-derived CDR1 and CDR2 are LNHDA and SQIVND (reference sequence). Trimming left V 7 bases short and J 2 bases short, with 17 bases between. The CDR3 consists of 15 residues. Patients from Seattle were sampled longitudinally, starting during active infection.

The chain combines TRBV19 with TRBJ1-2; weak D call: TRBD1 (5 bases). The TCR originated in a woman aged 60-75 years with COVID-19, enrolled during active disease. Sequenced material: peripheral blood. The CDR3 DNA is TGTGCCAGTATAAGAACGGGGGGAGGAAACTATGGCTACACCTTC. Residues: CASIRTGGGNYGYTF.